This T cell receptor (beta chain) was sequenced for a study of T cell repertoires in cytomegalovirus infection. Study details: Matching HLA type, along with CMV infection, was indicated by public TCR beta signatures.

This clonotype was picked up many times. As yet, its antigen is unknown. This CDR3 region has 13 residues. The V end lost 3 bases, the J end lost 8 bases, and 11 bases lay between the germline ends. Germline V CDR1 and CDR2: SGHAT, FQDESV (reference sequence). Study-wide points: The ex vivo response was dominated by HLA-C-restricted CMV-specific TCR beta clonotypes. CMV carriers with the relevant HLA were identified by cumulative public TCR beta family frequency.

From the reads, TCRdb called clonotypes with MiXCR, one entry per CDR3 protein. The sample carries about 250,000 distinct CDR3 sequences, 17% recorded once. Sample: CD8+ T cells from PBMCs. The chain employs TRBV11-1 and TRBJ2-1; the D gene could be TRBD1 or TRBD2 (5 bases each). The sequence derives from a human donor in good health (CMV status not recorded). Some clones in this sample may be carry-over from other donors' samples. CDR3 nucleotide sequence: TGTGCCAGCAGCTTCCTGGGGCGGGATGAGCAGTTCTTC. Protein: CASSFLGRDEQFF. The whole variable domain, remainder taken from reference TRBV11-1 and TRBJ2-1, is EAEVAQSPRYKITEKSQAVAFWCDPISGHATLYWYRQILGQGPELLVQFQDESVVDDSQLPKDRFSAERLKGVDSTLKIQPAELGDSAMYLCASSFLGRDEQFFGPGTRLTVL.